This TCR beta chain was retrieved from a study of blood T cell repertoires in COVID-19. Overall study context: PBMCs, B-cell-depleted T cells, or T cells provided the cDNA or gDNA that made up the material.

Authors' processing steps: Estimation of nucleated cell counts relied on the amplification of reference gene primers. The assay was immunoSEQ multiplex PCR, and TCRdb's table has in-frame clones only and misses some. The V and J calls and clone size are taken from that table; D and trimming were inferred from the DNA. Seen here are 150,000 to 190,000 clones, around 83% observed once, and the top ten hold around a tenth. From germline, CDR1 is GTSNPN and CDR2 SVGIG (reference sequence). The CDR3 loop spans 11 amino acids. Deletions cut 5 bases from V and 6 bases from J, with 7 bases between. Sequencing was done on a sample of peripheral blood. The chain uses TRBV30 and TRBJ1-4; D is undetermined. The sequence derives from a woman in her forties or fifties with acute or convalescent COVID-19. The CDR3 protein is CAWAYDEKLFF. The CDR3 DNA sequence: TGTGCCTGGGCGTATGATGAAAAACTGTTTTTT.